The sequence of this T cell receptor beta chain was determined in a study of blood T cells in healthy people across ages. Using a J-beta primer mix together with a sample-barcoded 5' primer, a second PCR was run for roughly 6 to 12 cycles. TCRdb independently ran MiXCR on the 5' RACE reads; one entry per CDR3 protein. The sample has hundreds of thousands of distinct CDR3 sequences, 58% seen once; the top ten hold 30% to 45%. Germline CDR1 and CDR2: SGHRS and YFSETQ. Trimming took 0 bases from V and 10 from J; bases not matched to a gene: 11. The CDR3 sequence is 16 residues long. This clonotype was seen only a few times.

The sequenced sample was blood. This clonotype was obtained from a man in his sixties in good health. This chain connects TRBV5-1 to TRBJ2-1; 9 positions match TRBD1. The CDR3 sequence: CASSLADRGTLWEQFF. CDR3 DNA: TGCGCCAGCAGCTTGGCCGACAGGGGGACATTGTGGGAGCAGTTCTTC.